These 2 T cell receptor beta chains were all obtained from the same sample, sequenced in a study of regulatory T cells in long-lasting Graves disease. Construction of TCR beta libraries relied on iRepertoire HTBI primers and on Arm-PCR targeting CDR3 regions. One entry per CDR3 protein, called by TCRdb with MiXCR from the multiplex PCR reads. The sample comprises about 470,000 distinct CDR3 sequences, around 20% of which are singletons, and under 9% rests with the top ten. Time point noted: persistent/refractory GD, antithyroid drugs over 5 years with positive TRAb. Following extraction of RNA from PBMCs, that RNA was used to make the TCR library. Sequenced here: peripheral blood mononuclear cells (PBMCs), sampled when the disease was refractory, from a patient treated with antithyroid drugs. The source is a female donor with Graves disease.

At least ten counts were recorded for this clonotype. This chain joins TRBV15 and TRBJ1-4, with D maybe TRBD1 (5 bases). The CDR3 runs 16 residues. The V and J ends lost 6 bases and 0 bases respectively, with 14 bases between them. Looked up from germline, CDR1 is LNHNV and CDR2 is YYDKDF (reference sequence). The chain's CDR3 is CATRRPGSATNEKLFF. The CDR3 bases are TGTGCCACCAGGCGGCCAGGGAGTGCAACTAATGAAAAACTGTTTTTT.

This clonotype was picked up a small number of times. The V call is TRBV13, the J call TRBJ2-1; 9 nucleotides align to TRBD2. Germline lookup yields CDR1 PRHDT and CDR2 FYEKMQ (reference sequence). The CDR3 runs 15 residues. Germline trimming cut 3 bases from V and 5 bases from J; bases unmatched to any gene: 5. CDR3 in amino acids: CASSLGLAGNNEQFF. CDR3 nucleotides: TGTGCCAGCAGCTTGGGACTAGCTGGTAACAATGAGCAGTTCTTC.